The present T cell receptor beta chain was sequenced within a study of T cell responses to AZD1222 COVID-19 vaccine. Using immunoSEQ multiplex PCR, the repertoire was profiled, and TCRdb retains in-frame clones only, with some absent. The sample records around 120,000 clones, roughly 88% being singletons. Findings of the study overall: Spike-specific TCR breadth and depth both grew after two AZD1222 doses. Per reports, nearly half of all spike-specific TCRs target regions that are unmutated in variants.

Turning to this clone: The antigen remains undetermined.

The CDR3 length is 18 residues. Trimming left V 0 bases short and J 2 bases short, with 20 bases between. Per the germline V gene, CDR1 is SGHNT and CDR2 is YYREEE (reference sequence). This chain joins TRBV5-4 and TRBJ1-2; D may be TRBD1 (5 bases). Sequencing used peripheral blood, obtained on day 0 of MenACWY control vaccination. This clonotype was sampled from an adult in good health. The CDR3 sequence is CASSLEGPTGVRNYGYTF. The CDR3 nucleotides read TGTGCCAGCAGCTTGGAGGGACCCACAGGCGTAAGGAACTATGGCTACACCTTC.